The rows below give T cell receptor beta chains drawn from one sample of a study of blood T cell repertoires in COVID-19. Sequenced by immunoSEQ multiplex PCR; TCRdb stores in-frame clones only, minus some. Among around 180,000 clones, approximately 90% were seen once, and the ten largest hold 2.5% to 3.5%. The sample taken for sequencing was peripheral blood. Every receptor here comes from a woman in her twenties or thirties with active or convalescent COVID-19. The CDR3 runs from the conserved cysteine through the conserved F or W. Fields, in order: D gene, J gene, V gene, clone size, CDR3 DNA, CDR3 protein. D genes are given only for firm matches. Expanded clones get a size class; other rows say once, few or many, or leave the size out.

D: TRBD1; J: TRBJ1-4; V: TRBV11-2; size: -; DNA: TGTGCCAGCAGTTTTCCGGGACAGGGCAGGGTAAAACTGTTTTTT; CDR3: CASSFPGQGRVKLFF
D: -; J: TRBJ1-4; V: TRBV2; size: -; DNA: TGTGCCAGCAGGAGACAGGTTGATAATGAAAAACTGTTTTTT; CDR3: CASRRQVDNEKLFF
D: TRBD1; J: TRBJ1-5; V: TRBV28; size: -; DNA: TGTGCCAGCAGCACCGGACAGGGTCGAATTCAGCCCCAGCATTTT; CDR3: CASSTGQGRIQPQHF
D: -; J: TRBJ2-5; V: TRBV5-6; size: -; DNA: TGTGCCAGCAGGCTCCGGGGGCAAGAGACCCAGTACTTC; CDR3: CASRLRGQETQYF
D: -; J: TRBJ2-2; V: TRBV5-1; size: few; DNA: TGCGCCAGCAGCTTGGTGACAGCGAACACCGGGGAGCTGTTTTTT; CDR3: CASSLVTANTGELFF
D: TRBD1; J: TRBJ2-7; V: TRBV2; size: -; DNA: TGTGCCAGCAGTGGAGGGGGCGCGAAGCGGAGTTTCCCCTACGAGCAGTACTTC; CDR3: CASSGGGAKRSFPYEQYF
D: TRBD1; J: TRBJ1-5; V: TRBV6-5; size: -; DNA: TGTGCCAGCAGGGGGACAGATCAGCCCCAGCATTTT; CDR3: CASRGTDQPQHF
D: -; J: TRBJ2-2; V: TRBV28; size: -; DNA: TGTGCCAGCAGTTTCCGGGAACTAGGGCTGTTTTTT; CDR3: CASSFRELGLFF
D: TRBD1; J: TRBJ1-1; V: TRBV5-4; size: -; DNA: TGTGCCAGCAGCTTCCGGACAGGGGCGAACACTGAAGCTTTCTTT; CDR3: CASSFRTGANTEAFF
D: TRBD1; J: TRBJ2-6; V: TRBV28; size: -; DNA: TGTGCCAGCATACCGGGACAGGGGGCCAACGTCCTGACTTTC; CDR3: CASIPGQGANVLTF
D: TRBD1; J: TRBJ1-2; V: TRBV6-5; size: -; DNA: TGTGCCAGCAGTCCTTCGGGACAGGGGGACTATGGCTACACCTTC; CDR3: CASSPSGQGDYGYTF
D: -; J: TRBJ2-3; V: TRBV10-2; size: few; DNA: TGCGCCAGCAGTATAACTAGTGACACAGATACGCAGTATTTT; CDR3: CASSITSDTDTQYF
D: TRBD1; J: TRBJ1-5; V: TRBV29-1; size: -; DNA: TGCAGCGCCGCGACAGGGTGGGCAAGCAATCAGCCCCAGCATTTT; CDR3: CSAATGWASNQPQHF
D: -; J: TRBJ2-7; V: TRBV10-1; size: -; DNA: TGCGCCAGCAGTGTCGTGCAGGGGATTGGGGGTAGTGACGAGCAGTACTTC; CDR3: CASSVVQGIGGSDEQYF
D: -; J: TRBJ1-2; V: TRBV5-6; size: -; DNA: TGTGCCAGCAGCTTGTTGACAGAAAAGAACTATGGCTACACCTTC; CDR3: CASSLLTEKNYGYTF
D: TRBD2; J: TRBJ2-1; V: TRBV9; size: -; DNA: TGTGCCAGCAGCGTAGCTCCGACTAGCGGGGATTACAATGAGCAGTTCTTC; CDR3: CASSVAPTSGDYNEQFF
D: -; J: TRBJ1-2; V: TRBV6-4; size: -; DNA: TGTGCCAGCAGCCAACGTCCGATACTACAATCTAACTATGGCTACACCTTC; CDR3: CASSQRPILQSNYGYTF
D: TRBD2; J: TRBJ2-2; V: TRBV19; size: once; DNA: TGTGCCAGTAGTATAGAGGCTAGCGGGAGCACCGGGGAGCTGTTTTTT; CDR3: CASSIEASGSTGELFF
D: TRBD1; J: TRBJ1-4; V: TRBV19; size: -; DNA: TGTGCCAGTGGACAGGGTCGAGATGAAAAACTGTTTTTT; CDR3: CASGQGRDEKLFF
D: TRBD1; J: TRBJ1-6; V: TRBV27; size: -; DNA: TGTGCCACTGCACGGGACAGACAAAATTCACCCCTCCACTTT; CDR3: CATARDRQNSPLHF
D: -; J: TRBJ1-2; V: TRBV2; size: -; DNA: TGTGCCAGCAGTGAAGCTAAAATGGACAGAGGATATGGCTACACCTTC; CDR3: CASSEAKMDRGYGYTF
D: -; J: TRBJ1-3; V: TRBV12-3/TRBV12-4; size: -; DNA: TGTGCCAGCAGTTTAGGCGTGAACACCATATATTTT; CDR3: CASSLGVNTIYF
D: TRBD1; J: TRBJ2-1; V: TRBV6-2/TRBV6-3; size: -; DNA: TGTGCCAGCAGTCTTGTCCCCACAGGGGTTGGGTACAATGAGCAGTTCTTC; CDR3: CASSLVPTGVGYNEQFF
D: -; J: TRBJ1-2; V: TRBV20-1; size: few; DNA: TGCAGTGCTGCCCCAGGGGACGGCTACACCTTC; CDR3: CSAAPGDGYTF
D: TRBD1; J: TRBJ2-3; V: TRBV19; size: -; DNA: TGTGCCAGTAGACAGGGGGCAGATACGCAGTATTTT; CDR3: CASRQGADTQYF
D: -; J: TRBJ2-2; V: TRBV2; size: -; DNA: TGTGCCAGCAGCCCCAGGGGCGTAAACACCGGGGAGCTGTTTTTT; CDR3: CASSPRGVNTGELFF
D: -; J: TRBJ2-3; V: TRBV7-9; size: -; DNA: TGTGCCAGCAGGGCCCTTACTAGCACGAGCACAGATACGCAGTATTTT; CDR3: CASRALTSTSTDTQYF
D: -; J: TRBJ1-4; V: TRBV18; size: -; DNA: TGTGCCAGCTCACCACCGTCTAGTAATAATGAAAAACTGTTTTTT; CDR3: CASSPPSSNNEKLFF
D: -; J: TRBJ1-3; V: TRBV10-2; size: -; DNA: TGCGCCATCTCCCCGAGCTCTGGAAACACCATATATTTT; CDR3: CAISPSSGNTIYF
D: TRBD2; J: TRBJ2-5; V: TRBV19; size: -; DNA: TGTGCCAGTAGCGGTAGCGGGAACCAAGAGACCCAGTACTTC; CDR3: CASSGSGNQETQYF
D: TRBD1; J: TRBJ2-7; V: TRBV3-1/TRBV3-2; size: -; DNA: TGTGCCAGCAGCCAATCTCGGCCGGACAGGGGAGATTACGAGCAGTACTTC; CDR3: CASSQSRPDRGDYEQYF
D: TRBD1; J: TRBJ1-1; V: TRBV5-1; size: -; DNA: TGCGCCAGCAGCGATTGGACAGGGGGGGACACTGAAGCTTTCTTT; CDR3: CASSDWTGGDTEAFF